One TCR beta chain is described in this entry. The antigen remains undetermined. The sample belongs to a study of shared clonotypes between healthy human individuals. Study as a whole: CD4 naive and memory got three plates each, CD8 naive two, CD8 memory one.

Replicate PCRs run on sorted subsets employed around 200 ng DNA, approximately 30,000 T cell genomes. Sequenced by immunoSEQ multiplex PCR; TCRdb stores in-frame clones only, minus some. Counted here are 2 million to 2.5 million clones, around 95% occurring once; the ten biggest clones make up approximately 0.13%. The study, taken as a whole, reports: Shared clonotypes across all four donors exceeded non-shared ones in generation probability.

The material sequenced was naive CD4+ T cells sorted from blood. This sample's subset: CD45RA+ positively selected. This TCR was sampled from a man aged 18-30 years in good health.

This CDR3 is CASSPSLGTGSYEQYF. The CDR3 coding sequence is TGTGCCAGCAGCCCCTCTCTAGGGACAGGGTCCTACGAGCAGTACTTC. The chain carries TRBV7-2 and TRBJ2-7, with TRBD1 matching 9 bases. The CDR3 is made up of 16 amino acids. J gave up 1 base and V 5 bases, and 9 bases lay outside the gene matches. Germline CDR1 is SGHTA and CDR2 is FQGNSA. Combining the CDR3 with reference TRBV7-2 and TRBJ2-7 gives the whole variable domain GAGVSQSPSNKVTEKGKDVELRCDPISGHTALYWYRQSLGQGLEFLIYFQGNSAPDKSGLPSDRFSAERTGGSVSTLTIQRTQQEDSAVYLCASSPSLGTGSYEQYFGPGTRLTVT.